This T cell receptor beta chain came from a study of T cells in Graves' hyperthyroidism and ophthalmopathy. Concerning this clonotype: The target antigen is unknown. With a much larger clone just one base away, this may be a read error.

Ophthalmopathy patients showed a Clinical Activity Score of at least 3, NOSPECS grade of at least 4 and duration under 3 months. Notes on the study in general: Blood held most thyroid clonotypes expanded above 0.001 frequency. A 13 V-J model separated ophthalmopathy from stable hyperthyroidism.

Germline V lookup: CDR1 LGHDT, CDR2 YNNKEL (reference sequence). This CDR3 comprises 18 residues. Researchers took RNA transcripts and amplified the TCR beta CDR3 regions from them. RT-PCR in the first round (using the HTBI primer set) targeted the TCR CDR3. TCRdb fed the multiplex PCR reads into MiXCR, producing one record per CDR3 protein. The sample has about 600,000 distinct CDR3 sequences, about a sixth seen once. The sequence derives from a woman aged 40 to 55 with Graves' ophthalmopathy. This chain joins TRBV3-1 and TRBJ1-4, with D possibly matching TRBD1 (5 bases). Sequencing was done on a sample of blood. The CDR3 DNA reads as TGTGCCAGCAGCCAATGGGGAGCAGACAGAGTTACGAATGAAAGACTGTTTTTT. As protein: CASSQWGADRVTNERLFF.